Listed below are T cell receptor beta chains from one sample, sequenced in a study of a mutant IDH1 vaccine in newly diagnosed glioma. Produced via immunoSEQ multiplex PCR; TCRdb's table is partial and in-frame only. This table has tens of thousands of clones, 76% appearing once. What these receptors recognize is not known. Sample: PBMCs, taken from a glioma patient whose treatment included an IDH1 peptide vaccine. The receptor source for this set is a man in his forties with glioma. Each CDR3 is given with its conserved first and last residue. The order of the fields is D gene, J gene, clone size, V gene, CDR3 protein, CDR3 DNA. The D gene is left open where the match is weak. Only some rows state a clone size, as once, few, many or a class for expanded clones.

NA,TRBJ2-1,medium-sized,TRBV7-2,CASSPRGGGSANEQFF,TGTGCCAGCAGCCCCCGGGGAGGGGGGAGCGCAAATGAGCAGTTCTTC
NA,TRBJ2-7,NA,TRBV4-1,CASSQDPQSPEQYF,TGCGCCAGCAGCCAAGATCCCCAGAGTCCCGAGCAGTACTTC
NA,TRBJ2-3,NA,TRBV7-9,CASSLGLDPVSADTQYF,TGTGCCAGCAGCTTAGGACTGGACCCCGTGTCCGCAGATACGCAGTATTTT
NA,TRBJ2-7,NA,TRBV5-1,CASSLQRPSSYEQYF,TGCGCCAGCAGCTTGCAGCGGCCAAGCTCCTACGAGCAGTACTTC
NA,TRBJ2-2,NA,TRBV2,CASAELATNTGELFF,TGTGCCAGCGCCGAACTGGCGACCAACACCGGGGAGCTGTTTTTT
NA,TRBJ2-2,NA,TRBV9,CASSRNPNTGELFF,TGTGCCAGCAGCCGAAACCCGAACACCGGGGAGCTGTTTTTT
NA,TRBJ1-1,NA,TRBV2,CASSVGLNTEAFF,TGTGCCAGCAGTGTTGGATTGAACACTGAAGCTTTCTTT
NA,TRBJ2-7,NA,TRBV7-7,CASSPNQYEQYF,TGTGCCAGCAGCCCCAACCAATACGAGCAGTACTTC
NA,TRBJ1-5,few,TRBV6-5,CASSPWTSNQPQHF,TGTGCCAGCAGTCCTTGGACAAGCAATCAGCCCCAGCATTTT
TRBD2,TRBJ2-5,NA,TRBV6-4,CASREPYPAEGGETQYF,TGTGCCAGCAGAGAACCTTATCCGGCGGAGGGAGGGGAGACCCAGTACTTC
NA,TRBJ2-1,NA,TRBV28,CASTLRQGGSEQFF,TGTGCCAGCACCCTTAGGCAGGGGGGCAGTGAGCAGTTCTTC
NA,TRBJ1-5,NA,TRBV28,CASSLPLDRNQPQHF,TGTGCCAGCAGTTTACCCCTGGACAGAAATCAGCCCCAGCATTTT
TRBD1,TRBJ1-6,NA,TRBV25-1,CASSDLQGINSPLHF,TGTGCCAGCAGTGATCTACAGGGGATCAATTCACCCCTCCACTTT
TRBD1,TRBJ1-5,NA,TRBV28,CASSGQESQPQHF,TGTGCCAGCAGCGGACAGGAGAGTCAGCCCCAGCATTTT
NA,TRBJ2-1,many,TRBV7-2,CASSLGPPGASSYNEQFF,TGTGCCAGCAGCTTAGGCCCGCCTGGGGCGTCCTCCTACAATGAGCAGTTCTTC
NA,TRBJ1-5,NA,TRBV11-1,CASSRQVNQPQHF,TGTGCCAGCAGCCGACAGGTTAATCAGCCCCAGCATTTT
NA,TRBJ1-3,NA,TRBV29-1,CSALLVSGNTIYF,TGCAGCGCCTTATTGGTCTCCGGAAACACCATATATTTT
TRBD2,TRBJ2-7,NA,TRBV29-1,CSVEETGGSYEQYF,TGCAGCGTTGAAGAAACCGGCGGGAGCTACGAGCAGTACTTC
TRBD1,TRBJ1-3,NA,TRBV10-3,CATQGALGNTIYF,TGTGCCACCCAGGGGGCGCTTGGAAACACCATATATTTT
NA,TRBJ1-1,NA,TRBV27,CASSSYVGNTEAFF,TGTGCCAGCAGCTCCTACGTCGGGAACACTGAAGCTTTCTTT
NA,TRBJ2-3,NA,TRBV7-2,CASSPGLRPDTQYF,TGTGCCAGCAGCCCAGGCCTGCGTCCAGATACGCAGTATTTT
NA,TRBJ2-5,NA,TRBV6-5,CASSYSNLNQETQYF,TGTGCCAGCAGTTACTCCAATTTGAATCAAGAGACCCAGTACTTC
TRBD1,TRBJ2-4,NA,TRBV4-1,CASSPDRGRVNIQYF,TGCGCCAGCAGCCCCGACAGGGGCAGGGTTAACATTCAGTACTTC
NA,TRBJ2-3,NA,TRBV10-1,CASSDVSTDTQYF,TGCGCCAGCAGTGATGTGTCCACAGATACGCAGTATTTT
TRBD1,TRBJ2-2,once,TRBV30,CACQDFRGLGYSTGELFF,TGTGCCTGTCAAGACTTCAGGGGGCTTGGGTATAGCACCGGGGAGCTGTTTTTT
NA,TRBJ1-1,NA,TRBV6-5,CASSYRQNTEAFF,TGTGCCAGCAGTTACCGACAGAACACTGAAGCTTTCTTT
TRBD1,TRBJ1-1,few,TRBV29-1,CSGMYRGANTEAFF,TGCAGCGGAATGTACAGGGGAGCGAACACTGAAGCTTTCTTT
TRBD2,TRBJ2-3,NA,TRBV18,CASSSFAGGGSGTSGDTQYF,TGTGCCAGCTCATCCTTCGCCGGAGGGGGATCCGGGACTAGCGGAGATACGCAGTATTTT
TRBD2,TRBJ2-2,few,TRBV11-3,CASSRPTSGRFEGELFF,TGTGCCAGCAGCCGCCCCACTAGCGGGAGGTTTGAAGGGGAGCTGTTTTTT
NA,TRBJ1-1,NA,TRBV5-4,CASSRGSPTSTEAFF,TGTGCCAGCAGCCGGGGTTCACCTACGAGCACTGAAGCTTTCTTT
NA,TRBJ2-2,once,TRBV6-4,CASSNGGTGELFF,TGTGCCAGCAGTAACGGGGGAACCGGGGAGCTGTTTTTT
NA,TRBJ2-1,NA,TRBV6-4,CASSDQIHEQFF,TGTGCCAGCAGTGACCAGATCCATGAGCAGTTCTTC